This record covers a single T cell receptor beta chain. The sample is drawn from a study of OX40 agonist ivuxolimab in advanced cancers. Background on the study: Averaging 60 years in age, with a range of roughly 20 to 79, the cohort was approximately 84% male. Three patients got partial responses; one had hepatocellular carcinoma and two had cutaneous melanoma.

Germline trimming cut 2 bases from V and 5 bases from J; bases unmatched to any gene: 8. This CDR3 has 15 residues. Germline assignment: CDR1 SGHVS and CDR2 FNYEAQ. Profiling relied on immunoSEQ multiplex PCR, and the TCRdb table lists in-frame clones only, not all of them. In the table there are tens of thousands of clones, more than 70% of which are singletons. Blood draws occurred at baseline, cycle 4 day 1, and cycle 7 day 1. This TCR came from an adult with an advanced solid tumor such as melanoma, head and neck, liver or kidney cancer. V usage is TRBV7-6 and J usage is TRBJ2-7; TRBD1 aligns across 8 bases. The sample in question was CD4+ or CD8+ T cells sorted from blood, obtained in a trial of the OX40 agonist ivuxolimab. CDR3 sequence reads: CASSLKGQGLNEQYF. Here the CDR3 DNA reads TGTGCCAGCAGCTTAAAAGGACAGGGCCTAAACGAGCAGTACTTC.